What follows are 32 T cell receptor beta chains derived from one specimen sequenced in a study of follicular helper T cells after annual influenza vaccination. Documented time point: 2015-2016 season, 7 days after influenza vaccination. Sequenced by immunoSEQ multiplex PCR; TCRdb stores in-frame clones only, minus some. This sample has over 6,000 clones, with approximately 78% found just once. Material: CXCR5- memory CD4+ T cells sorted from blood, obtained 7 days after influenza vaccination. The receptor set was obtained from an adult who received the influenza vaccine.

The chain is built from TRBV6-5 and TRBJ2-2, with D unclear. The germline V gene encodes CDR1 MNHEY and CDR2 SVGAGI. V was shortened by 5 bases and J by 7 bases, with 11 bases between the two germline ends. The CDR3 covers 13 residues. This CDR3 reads CASSITLGGELFF. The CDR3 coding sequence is TGTGCCAGCAGTATTACGTTGGGCGGGGAGCTGTTTTTT.

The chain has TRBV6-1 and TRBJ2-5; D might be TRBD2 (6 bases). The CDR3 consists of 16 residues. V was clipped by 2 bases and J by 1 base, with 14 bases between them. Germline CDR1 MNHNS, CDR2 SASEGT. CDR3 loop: CASSENSAGLQETQYF. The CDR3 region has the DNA TGTGCCAGCAGTGAAAATTCGGCGGGACTCCAAGAGACCCAGTACTTC.

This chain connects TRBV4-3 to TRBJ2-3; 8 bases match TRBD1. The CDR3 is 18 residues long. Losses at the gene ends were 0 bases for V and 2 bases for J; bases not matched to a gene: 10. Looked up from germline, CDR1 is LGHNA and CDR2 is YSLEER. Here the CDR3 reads CASSQDPGGGAYTDTQYF. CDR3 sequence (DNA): TGCGCCAGCAGCCAAGACCCAGGGGGCGGGGCGTACACAGATACGCAGTATTTT.

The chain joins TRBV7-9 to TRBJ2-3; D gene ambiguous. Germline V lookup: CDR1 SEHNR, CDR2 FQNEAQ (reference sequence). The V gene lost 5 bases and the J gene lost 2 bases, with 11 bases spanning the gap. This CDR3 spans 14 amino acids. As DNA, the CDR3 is TGTGCCAGCAGCCAGACACTCCACACAGATACGCAGTATTTT. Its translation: CASSQTLHTDTQYF. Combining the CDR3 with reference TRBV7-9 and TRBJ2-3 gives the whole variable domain DTGVSQNPRHKITKRGQNVTFRCDPISEHNRLYWYRQTLGQGPEFLTYFQNEAQLEKSRLLSDRFSAERPKGSFSTLEIQRTEQGDSAMYLCASSQTLHTDTQYFGPGTRLTVL.

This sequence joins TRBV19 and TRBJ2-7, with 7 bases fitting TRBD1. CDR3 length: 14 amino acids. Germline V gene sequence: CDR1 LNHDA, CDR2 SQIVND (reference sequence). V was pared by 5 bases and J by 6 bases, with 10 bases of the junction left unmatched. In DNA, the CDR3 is TGTGCCAGTAGTCCGAGGGGGCCGGGCCCCGAGCAGTACTTC. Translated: CASSPRGPGPEQYF.

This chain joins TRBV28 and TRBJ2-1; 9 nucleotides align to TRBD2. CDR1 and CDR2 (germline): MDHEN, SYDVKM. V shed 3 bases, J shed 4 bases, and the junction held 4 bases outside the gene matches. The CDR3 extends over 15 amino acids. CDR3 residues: CASSFGGRVYNEQFF. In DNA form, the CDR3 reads TGTGCCAGCAGTTTCGGCGGGAGGGTTTACAATGAGCAGTTCTTC.

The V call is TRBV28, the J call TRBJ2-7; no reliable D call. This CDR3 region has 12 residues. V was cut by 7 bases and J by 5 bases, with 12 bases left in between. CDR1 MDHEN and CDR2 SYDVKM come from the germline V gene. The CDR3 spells CASTRRRDEQYF. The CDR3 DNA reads TGTGCCAGCACCCGTCGACGCGACGAGCAGTACTTC.

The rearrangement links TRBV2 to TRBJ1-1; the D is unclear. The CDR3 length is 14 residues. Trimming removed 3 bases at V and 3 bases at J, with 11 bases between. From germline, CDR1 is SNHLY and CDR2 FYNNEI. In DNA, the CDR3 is TGTGCCAGCAGTGATTTGGGAACGGACACTGAAGCTTTCTTT. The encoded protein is CASSDLGTDTEAFF.

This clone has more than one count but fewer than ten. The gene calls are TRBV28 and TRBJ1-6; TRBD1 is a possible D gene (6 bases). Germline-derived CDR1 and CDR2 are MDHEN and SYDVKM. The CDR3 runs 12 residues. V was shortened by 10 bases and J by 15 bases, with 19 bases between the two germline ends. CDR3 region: CAIQQRGTNLHF. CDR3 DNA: TGTGCCATCCAGCAACGAGGGACAAACCTCCACTTT.

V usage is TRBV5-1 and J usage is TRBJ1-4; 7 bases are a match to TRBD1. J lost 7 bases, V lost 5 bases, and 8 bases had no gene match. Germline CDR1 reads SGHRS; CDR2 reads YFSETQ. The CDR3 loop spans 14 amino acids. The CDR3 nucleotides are TGCGCCAGCAGTCTATCCGGGACAGCTGAAAAACTGTTTTTT. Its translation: CASSLSGTAEKLFF.

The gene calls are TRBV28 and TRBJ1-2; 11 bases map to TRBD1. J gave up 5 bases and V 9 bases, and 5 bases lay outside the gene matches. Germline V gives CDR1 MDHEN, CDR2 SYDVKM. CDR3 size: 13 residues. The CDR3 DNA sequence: TGTGCCAGTGGGACAGGGGGAATGTATGGCTACACCTTC. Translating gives CASGTGGMYGYTF.

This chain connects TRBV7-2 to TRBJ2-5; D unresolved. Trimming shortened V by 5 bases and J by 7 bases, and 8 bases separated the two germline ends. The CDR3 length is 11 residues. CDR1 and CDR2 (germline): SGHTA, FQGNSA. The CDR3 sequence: CASSQEGTQYF. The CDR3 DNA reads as TGTGCCAGCAGCCAGGAAGGGACCCAGTACTTC.

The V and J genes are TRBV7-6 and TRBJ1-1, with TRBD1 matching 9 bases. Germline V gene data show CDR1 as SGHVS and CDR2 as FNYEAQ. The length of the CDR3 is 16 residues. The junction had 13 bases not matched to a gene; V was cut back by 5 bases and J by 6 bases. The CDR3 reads CASSQVPGQGTAEAFF. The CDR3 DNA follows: TGTGCCAGCAGCCAAGTCCCCGGACAGGGGACGGCTGAAGCTTTCTTT.

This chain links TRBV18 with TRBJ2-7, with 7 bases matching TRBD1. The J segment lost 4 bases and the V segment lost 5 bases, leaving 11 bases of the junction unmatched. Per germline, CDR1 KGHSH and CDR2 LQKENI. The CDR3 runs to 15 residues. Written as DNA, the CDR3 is TGTGCCAGCTCATCTCCCGACAGGGCTGGATACGAGCAGTACTTC. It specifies CASSSPDRAGYEQYF.

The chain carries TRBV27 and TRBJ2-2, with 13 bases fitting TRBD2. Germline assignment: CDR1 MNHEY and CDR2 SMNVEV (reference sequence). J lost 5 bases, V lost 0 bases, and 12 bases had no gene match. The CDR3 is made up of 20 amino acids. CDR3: CASSLSGTRRTSGGTGELFF. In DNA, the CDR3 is TGTGCCAGCAGTTTATCAGGCACCCGTCGGACTAGCGGGGGAACCGGGGAGCTGTTTTTT.

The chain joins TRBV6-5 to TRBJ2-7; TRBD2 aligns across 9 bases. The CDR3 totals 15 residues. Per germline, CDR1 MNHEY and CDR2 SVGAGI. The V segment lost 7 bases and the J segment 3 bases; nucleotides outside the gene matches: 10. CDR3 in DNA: TGTGCCAGCATTCCCGGGACTAGCAAGATCTACGAGCAGTACTTC. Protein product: CASIPGTSKIYEQYF.

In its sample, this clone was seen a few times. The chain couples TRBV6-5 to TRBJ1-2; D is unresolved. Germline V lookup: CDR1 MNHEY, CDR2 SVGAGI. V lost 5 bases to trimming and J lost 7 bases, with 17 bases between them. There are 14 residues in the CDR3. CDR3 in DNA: TGTGCCAGCAGTAACCGACGAGGGAGGGTTGGCTACACCTTC. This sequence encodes CASSNRRGRVGYTF.

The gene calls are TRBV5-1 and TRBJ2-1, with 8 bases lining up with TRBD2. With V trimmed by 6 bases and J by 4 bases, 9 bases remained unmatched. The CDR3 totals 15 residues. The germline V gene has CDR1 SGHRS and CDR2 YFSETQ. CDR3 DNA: TGCGCCAGCACCCTGATGGCTAGCGGGTACAATGAGCAGTTCTTC. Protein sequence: CASTLMASGYNEQFF. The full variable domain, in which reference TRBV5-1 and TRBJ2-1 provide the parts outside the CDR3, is KAGVTQTPRYLIKTRGQQVTLSCSPISGHRSVSWYQQTPGQGLQFLFEYFSETQRNKGNFPGRFSGRQFSNSRSEMNVSTLELGDSALYLCASTLMASGYNEQFFGPGTRLTVL.

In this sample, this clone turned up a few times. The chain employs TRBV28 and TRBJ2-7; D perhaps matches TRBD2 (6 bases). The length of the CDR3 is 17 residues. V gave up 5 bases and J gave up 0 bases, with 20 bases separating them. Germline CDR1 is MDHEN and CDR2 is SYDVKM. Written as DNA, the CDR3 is TGTGCCAGCAGTACTAGCACTCCGCGGCGGAGCTCCTACGAGCAGTACTTC. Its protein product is CASSTSTPRRSSYEQYF.

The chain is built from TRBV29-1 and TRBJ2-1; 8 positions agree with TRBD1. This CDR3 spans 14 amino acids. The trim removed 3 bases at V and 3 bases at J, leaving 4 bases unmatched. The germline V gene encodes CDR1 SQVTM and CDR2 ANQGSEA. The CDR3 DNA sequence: TGCAGCGTTGAGGGACAGGTTATCTACAATGAGCAGTTCTTC. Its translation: CSVEGQVIYNEQFF.

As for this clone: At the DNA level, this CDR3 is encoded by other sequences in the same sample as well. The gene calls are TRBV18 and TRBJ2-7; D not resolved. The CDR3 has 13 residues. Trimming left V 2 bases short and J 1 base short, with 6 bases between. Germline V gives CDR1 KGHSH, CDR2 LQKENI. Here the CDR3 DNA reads TGTGCCAGCTCACCAGCAGATTCCTACGAGCAGTACTTC. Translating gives CASSPADSYEQYF.

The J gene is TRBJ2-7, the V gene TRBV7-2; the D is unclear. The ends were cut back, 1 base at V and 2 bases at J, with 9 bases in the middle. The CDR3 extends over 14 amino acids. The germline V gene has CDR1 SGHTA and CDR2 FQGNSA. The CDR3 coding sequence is TGTGCCAGCAGCTTAGGACGGGCAACCTACGAGCAGTACTTC. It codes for CASSLGRATYEQYF.

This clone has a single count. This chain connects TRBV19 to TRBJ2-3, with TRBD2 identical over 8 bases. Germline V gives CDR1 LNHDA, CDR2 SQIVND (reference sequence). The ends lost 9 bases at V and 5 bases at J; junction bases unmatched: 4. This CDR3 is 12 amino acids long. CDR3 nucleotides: TGTGCCAGGGGGACTAGAAGAGATACGCAGTATTTT. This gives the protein CARGTRRDTQYF.

The CDR3 bases are TGTGCCAGCAGTTACTCGTCGGGACAGTCCTATGGCTACACCTTC. Its translation: CASSYSSGQSYGYTF. The rearrangement uses TRBV6-5 and TRBJ1-2, with 7 bases fitting TRBD1. The V and J ends lost 0 bases and 4 bases, in that order; junction bases with no gene match: 5. The CDR3 runs to 15 residues. Germline V gives CDR1 MNHEY, CDR2 SVGAGI.

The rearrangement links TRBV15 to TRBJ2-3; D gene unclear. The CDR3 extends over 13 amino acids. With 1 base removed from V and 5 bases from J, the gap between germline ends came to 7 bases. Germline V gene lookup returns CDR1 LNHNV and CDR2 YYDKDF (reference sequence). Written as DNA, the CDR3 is TGTGCCACCAGCAGAGGCCATGGAGATACGCAGTATTTT. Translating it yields CATSRGHGDTQYF.

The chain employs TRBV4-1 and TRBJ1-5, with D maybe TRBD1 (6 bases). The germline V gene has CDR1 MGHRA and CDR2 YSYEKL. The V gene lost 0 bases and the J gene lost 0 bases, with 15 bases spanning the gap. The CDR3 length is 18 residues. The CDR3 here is CASSQDDRGTISNQPQHF. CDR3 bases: TGCGCCAGCAGCCAAGACGACCGGGGGACAATTAGCAATCAGCCCCAGCATTTT.

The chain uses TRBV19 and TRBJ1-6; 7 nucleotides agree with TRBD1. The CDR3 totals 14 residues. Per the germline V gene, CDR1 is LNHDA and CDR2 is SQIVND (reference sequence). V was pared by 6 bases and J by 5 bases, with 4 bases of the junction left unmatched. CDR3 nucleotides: TGTGCCAGTAGCTCCGGGACAGATAATTCACCCCTCCACTTT. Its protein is CASSSGTDNSPLHF.

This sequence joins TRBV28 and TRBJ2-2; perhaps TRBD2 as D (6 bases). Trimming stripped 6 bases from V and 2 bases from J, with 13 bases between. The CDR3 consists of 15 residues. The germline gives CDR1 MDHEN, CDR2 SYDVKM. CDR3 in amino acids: CASSTGTLNTGELFF. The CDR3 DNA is TGTGCCAGCAGCACCGGGACTCTAAACACCGGGGAGCTGTTTTTT.

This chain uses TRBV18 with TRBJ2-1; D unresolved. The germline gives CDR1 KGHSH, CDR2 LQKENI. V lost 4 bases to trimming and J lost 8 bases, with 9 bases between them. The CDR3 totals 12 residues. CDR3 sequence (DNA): TGTGCCAGCTCACGTGGTCCTGATGAGCAGTTCTTC. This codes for CASSRGPDEQFF.

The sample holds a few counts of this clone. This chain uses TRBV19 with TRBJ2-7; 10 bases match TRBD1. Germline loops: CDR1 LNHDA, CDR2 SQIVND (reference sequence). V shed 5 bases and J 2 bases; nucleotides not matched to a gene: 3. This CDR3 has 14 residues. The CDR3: CASSAGTGAYEQYF. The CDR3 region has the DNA TGTGCCAGTAGTGCCGGGACAGGGGCCTACGAGCAGTACTTC.

This chain's CDR3 is CSARLLEQYF. CDR3 coding DNA: TGCAGTGCTAGATTGCTCGAGCAGTACTTC. This chain connects TRBV20-1 to TRBJ2-7; D not certain. CDR1 is DFQATT and CDR2 is SNEGSKA in the germline V gene (reference sequence). With 2 bases removed from V and 6 bases from J, the gap between germline ends came to 5 bases. This CDR3 region has 10 residues.

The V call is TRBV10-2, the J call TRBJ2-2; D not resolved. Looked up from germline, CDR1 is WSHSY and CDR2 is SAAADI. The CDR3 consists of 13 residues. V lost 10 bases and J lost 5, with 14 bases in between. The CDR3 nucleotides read TGCGCCACCCTCCCCCATGCGACCGGGGAGCTGTTTTTT. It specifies CATLPHATGELFF.